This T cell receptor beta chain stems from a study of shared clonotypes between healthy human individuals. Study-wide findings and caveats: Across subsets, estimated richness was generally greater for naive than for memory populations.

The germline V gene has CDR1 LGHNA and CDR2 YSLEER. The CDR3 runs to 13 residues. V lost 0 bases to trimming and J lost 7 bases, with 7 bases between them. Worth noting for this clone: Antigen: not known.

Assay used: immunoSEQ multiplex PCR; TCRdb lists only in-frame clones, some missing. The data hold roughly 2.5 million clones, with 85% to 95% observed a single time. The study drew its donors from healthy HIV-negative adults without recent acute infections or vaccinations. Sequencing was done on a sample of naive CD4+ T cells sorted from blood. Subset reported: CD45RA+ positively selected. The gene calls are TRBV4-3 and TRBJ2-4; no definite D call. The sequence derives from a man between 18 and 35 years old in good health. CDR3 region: CASSQEKGNIQYF. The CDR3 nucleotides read TGCGCCAGCAGCCAAGAAAAGGGCAACATTCAGTACTTC.